This T cell receptor (beta chain) was observed in a study of blood T cell repertoires in COVID-19. Study details: Spain, Italy and the United States supplied samples that represented acute and convalescent COVID-19. The analysed material was cDNA or gDNA that came from T cells, B-cell-depleted T cells, or PBMCs.

The J segment lost 1 base and the V segment lost 4 bases, leaving 2 bases of the junction unmatched. CDR3 length: 15 amino acids. Germline V gene lookup returns CDR1 SGHRS and CDR2 YFSETQ. Seattle patients were enrolled during active infection and followed longitudinally. In the study's own analysis: Reference gene primer amplification in the assay estimated nucleated cell counts. Sequencing used immunoSEQ multiplex PCR; TCRdb keeps in-frame clones, though not all of them. V, J and clone size reflect that table, while D and trimming were determined from the DNA. The sample lists 150,000 to 200,000 clones; 80% to 95% were seen once.

This receptor was identified in a woman aged 60-70 years with COVID-19, enrolled during active disease. This sequence joins TRBV5-1 and TRBJ2-1; 10 bases are shared with TRBD1. The sample taken for sequencing was peripheral blood. In DNA form, the CDR3 reads TGCGCCAGCAGCGTGGGACAGGGGTCCTACAATGAGCAGTTCTTC. Translation: CASSVGQGSYNEQFF.